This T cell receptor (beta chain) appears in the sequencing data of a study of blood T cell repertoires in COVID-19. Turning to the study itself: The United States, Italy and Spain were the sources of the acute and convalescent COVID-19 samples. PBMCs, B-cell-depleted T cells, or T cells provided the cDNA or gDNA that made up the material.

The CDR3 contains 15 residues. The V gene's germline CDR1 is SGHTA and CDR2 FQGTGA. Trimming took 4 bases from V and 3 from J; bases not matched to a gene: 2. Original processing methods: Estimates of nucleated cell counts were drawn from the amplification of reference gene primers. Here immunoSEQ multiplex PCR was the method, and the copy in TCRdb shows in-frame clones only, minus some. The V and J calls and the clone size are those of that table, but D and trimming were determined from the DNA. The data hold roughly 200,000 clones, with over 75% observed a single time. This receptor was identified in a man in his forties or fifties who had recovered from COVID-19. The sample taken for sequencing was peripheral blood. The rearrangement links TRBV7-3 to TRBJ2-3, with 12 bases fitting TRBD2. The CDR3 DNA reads TGTGCCAGCAGCTCCGGACTAGCGGGAACAGATACGCAGTATTTT. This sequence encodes CASSSGLAGTDTQYF.